Below are 26 T cell receptor beta chains sequenced from a single sample in a study of blood T cell repertoires in COVID-19. Data came from immunoSEQ multiplex PCR; TCRdb stores just in-frame clones and leaves some out. This table has about 210,000 clones, 75% to 90% appearing once. Input material: PBMCs or T cells enriched from blood (not recorded which). All receptors derive from a man between 40 and 49 years old who had recovered from COVID-19.

The chain carries TRBV7-9 and TRBJ1-1, with D perhaps TRBD1 (5 bases). Germline V CDR1 and CDR2: SEHNR, FQNEAQ (reference sequence). This CDR3 has 15 residues. The V end lost 3 bases, the J end lost 3 bases, and 14 bases lay between the germline ends. CDR3 loop: CASSFNRMGYTEAFF. The CDR3 nucleotides read TGTGCCAGCAGCTTTAACAGGATGGGATACACTGAAGCTTTCTTT.

This CDR3 is CASSRFNQPQHF. The CDR3 DNA is TGTGCCAGCAGCCGTTTTAATCAGCCCCAGCATTTT. The chain combines TRBV5-6 with TRBJ1-5; the D is unclear. The CDR3 has 12 amino acids. CDR1 is SGHDT and CDR2 is YYEEEE in the germline V gene. With 4 bases removed from V and 4 bases from J, the gap between germline ends came to 6 bases. The full variable domain, in which reference TRBV5-6 and TRBJ1-5 provide the parts outside the CDR3, is DAGVTQSPTHLIKTRGQQVTLRCSPKSGHDTVSWYQQALGQGPQFIFQYYEEEERQRGNFPDRFSGHQFPNYSSELNVNALLLGDSALYLCASSRFNQPQHFGDGTRLSIL.

V gene TRBV7-2 combines with J gene TRBJ1-1, with TRBD1 as a possible D gene (6 bases). This CDR3 is 15 amino acids long. Germline CDR1 is SGHTA and CDR2 is FQGNSA. The V end lost 3 bases, the J end lost 6 bases, and 17 bases lay between the germline ends. The CDR3 DNA reads as TGTGCCAGCAGCTTTCAGGCAGGGGCAGAGTCTGAAGCTTTCTTT. It yields the protein CASSFQAGAESEAFF. The entire variable domain, with the rest obtained from reference TRBV7-2 and TRBJ1-1, is as follows: GAGVSQSPSNKVTEKGKDVELRCDPISGHTALYWYRQSLGQGLEFLIYFQGNSAPDKSGLPSDRFSAERTGGSVSTLTIQRTQQEDSAVYLCASSFQAGAESEAFFGQGTRLTVV.

CDR3 nucleotides: TGTGCCAGCAGCTTGAGGCGGGGGGGACCCGGCGGGGAGCTGTTTTTT. It encodes CASSLRRGGPGGELFF. The chain links TRBV5-4 to TRBJ2-2; 9 bases fit TRBD2. The CDR3 consists of 16 residues. CDR1 SGHNT and CDR2 YYREEE come from the germline V gene (reference sequence). The V gene end was trimmed by 1 base and the J gene end by 7 bases; junction bases not matched to a gene: 8.

The V gene is TRBV5-1, the J gene TRBJ2-2; 13 bases are shared with TRBD2. V trimming: 4 bases; J trimming: 1 base; junction bases outside the gene matches: 4. Germline V gene lookup returns CDR1 SGHRS and CDR2 YFSETQ. This CDR3 is 17 amino acids long. The CDR3 here is CASSRTSGGKNTGELFF. The DNA for the CDR3 is TGCGCCAGCAGCCGGACTAGCGGGGGAAAGAACACCGGGGAGCTGTTTTTT.

This clone has just one count. The rearrangement links TRBV5-6 to TRBJ2-1, with 9 bases lining up with TRBD2. Germline values: CDR1 SGHDT, CDR2 YYEEEE. The CDR3 is 15 amino acids. V lost 2 bases and J lost 4; bases outside the gene matches: 4. The CDR3, as DNA: TGTGCCAGCAGCTTTAGCGGGAGTAGTTACAATGAGCAGTTCTTC. Amino acids: CASSFSGSSYNEQFF. Together with reference TRBV5-6 and TRBJ2-1, the CDR3 gives the full variable domain: DAGVTQSPTHLIKTRGQQVTLRCSPKSGHDTVSWYQQALGQGPQFIFQYYEEEERQRGNFPDRFSGHQFPNYSSELNVNALLLGDSALYLCASSFSGSSYNEQFFGPGTRLTVL.

The sample holds a few counts of this clone. The chain couples TRBV4-1 to TRBJ1-2; 12 nucleotides agree with TRBD1. This CDR3 is 15 amino acids long. V trimming: 3 bases; J trimming: 9 bases; junction bases outside the gene matches: 8. Germline V gene sequence: CDR1 MGHRA, CDR2 YSYEKL. The CDR3 is CASSHPLGTGGSYTF. The CDR3 DNA is TGCGCCAGCAGCCATCCCCTGGGGACAGGGGGCAGCTACACCTTC.

V gene TRBV12-5 combines with J gene TRBJ1-1, with D maybe TRBD1 (5 bases). The CDR3 has 15 amino acids. The V gene's germline CDR1 is LGHNT and CDR2 FRNRAP. Trimming removed 0 bases at V and 8 bases at J, with 16 bases between. This CDR3 reads CASGLVTLRGGEAFF. The CDR3 nucleotides read TGTGCTAGTGGTTTGGTAACGTTAAGGGGTGGGGAAGCTTTCTTT.

This clone has a count of ten or more. V usage is TRBV12-5 and J usage is TRBJ2-2, with 7 nucleotides matching TRBD2. Trimming removed 5 bases from V and 5 bases from J; junction bases left unmatched: 8. This CDR3 has 15 residues. CDR1 and CDR2 (germline): LGHNT, FRNRAP. CDR3: CASGPQRGGTGELFF. The CDR3 region has the DNA TGTGCTAGTGGTCCCCAGAGGGGAGGGACCGGGGAGCTGTTTTTT.

The chain uses TRBV6-6 and TRBJ2-7, with D possibly matching TRBD1 (5 bases). Germline-derived CDR1 and CDR2 are MNHNY and SVGAGI (reference sequence). This CDR3 has 12 amino acids. Trimming cost V 3 bases and J 3 bases, with 6 bases left between them. The CDR3 protein is CASSYQGYEQYF. The CDR3 nucleotides read TGTGCCAGCAGTTATCAGGGCTACGAGCAGTACTTC.

The chain combines TRBV7-9 with TRBJ1-1, with 9 bases identical to TRBD1. Germline trimming cut 8 bases from V and 0 bases from J; bases unmatched to any gene: 10. The CDR3 sequence is 16 residues long. Germline V gives CDR1 SEHNR, CDR2 FQNEAQ (reference sequence). In nucleotides, the CDR3 is TGTGCCAGCGCCTCTTGGGGACAGGGTGTGAACACTGAAGCTTTCTTT. The encoded protein is CASASWGQGVNTEAFF.

This chain links TRBV3-1 (or the pseudogene TRBV3-2) with TRBJ1-2; D not resolved. Trimming took 0 bases from V and 4 from J, leaving 12 bases between them. The length of the CDR3 is 15 residues. Germline V CDR1 and CDR2: LGHDT, YNNKEL (reference sequence). This CDR3 is CASSQDFEAFYGYTF. Written as DNA, the CDR3 is TGTGCCAGCAGCCAAGACTTTGAGGCTTTCTATGGCTACACCTTC.

This clone appeared many times. V gene TRBV7-9 combines with J gene TRBJ2-3; possible D gene TRBD1, 6 bases. Germline assignment: CDR1 SEHNR and CDR2 FQNEAQ (reference sequence). The length of the CDR3 is 14 residues. V lost 6 bases, J lost 5 bases, and 15 bases lay in between. The chain's CDR3 is CASSEDSILDTQYF. The CDR3 DNA is TGTGCCAGCAGTGAGGACAGCATTCTAGATACGCAGTATTTT.

The chain couples TRBV2 to TRBJ1-6; 8 nucleotides align to TRBD1. V trimming: 6 bases; J trimming: 9 bases; junction bases outside the gene matches: 7. The germline V gene has CDR1 SNHLY and CDR2 FYNNEI. There are 14 residues in the CDR3. This CDR3 is CASRGGQGSSPLHF. CDR3 DNA sequence: TGTGCCAGCAGAGGAGGACAGGGAAGTTCACCCCTCCACTTT.

The chain links TRBV5-1 to TRBJ1-2, with D hard to call. V dropped 0 bases and J dropped 7 bases, with 13 bases sitting between them. The CDR3 sequence is 14 residues long. Germline assignment: CDR1 SGHRS and CDR2 YFSETQ. CDR3 in amino acids: CASSLGGSLTGYTF. CDR3 bases: TGCGCCAGCAGCTTGGGAGGCAGTCTGACTGGCTACACCTTC.

The genes are TRBV12-3 or TRBV12-4 and TRBJ2-7; 8 bases are a match to TRBD1. The J segment lost 3 bases and the V segment lost 6 bases, leaving 1 base of the junction unmatched. CDR3 length: 12 amino acids. CDR3 DNA sequence: TGTGCCAGCAGGACAGGGGTCTACGAGCAGTACTTC. As protein: CASRTGVYEQYF.

The chain joins TRBV3-1 (or the pseudogene TRBV3-2) to TRBJ2-7; maybe TRBD2 (6 bases). Per the germline V gene, CDR1 is LGHDT and CDR2 is YNNKEL (reference sequence). V was clipped by 4 bases and J by 6 bases, with 16 bases between them. The CDR3 spans 14 residues. Written as DNA, the CDR3 is TGTGCCAGCAGCCTGGGGGGTGGATCCATCGAGCAGTACTTC. As protein: CASSLGGGSIEQYF.

This clone was seen more than once but under ten times. The chain employs TRBV30 and TRBJ1-5; D is possibly TRBD1 (5 bases). V dropped 2 bases and J dropped 2 bases, with 10 bases sitting between them. Germline CDR1 and CDR2: GTSNPN and SVGIG (reference sequence). CDR3 length: 14 residues. Here the CDR3 DNA reads TGTGCCTGGAGTACCTGGGGCGGCAATCAGCCCCAGCATTTT. Translation gives CAWSTWGGNQPQHF. The full variable domain, with the rest looked up from reference TRBV30 and TRBJ1-5, is SQTIHQWPATLVQPVGSPLSLECTVEGTSNPNLYWYRQAAGRGLQLLFYSVGIGQISSEVPQNLSASRPQDRQFILSSKKLLLSDSGFYLCAWSTWGGNQPQHFGDGTRLSIL.

The CDR3 region has the DNA TGTGCCAGCTCACTCCAAGGACTAGCGGTAGTCTACAATGAGCAGTTCTTC. It translates to CASSLQGLAVVYNEQFF. V gene TRBV18 combines with J gene TRBJ2-1; 10 bases agree with TRBD2. V shed 4 bases, J shed 3 bases, and the junction held 9 bases outside the gene matches. The CDR3 loop spans 17 amino acids. Germline CDR1 KGHSH, CDR2 LQKENI. The complete variable domain, with remaining parts taken from reference TRBV18 and TRBJ2-1, reads NAGVMQNPRHLVRRRGQEARLRCSPMKGHSHVYWYRQLPEEGLKFMVYLQKENIIDESGMPKERFSAEFPKEGPSILRIQQVVRGDSAAYFCASSLQGLAVVYNEQFFGPGTRLTVL.

This chain uses TRBV27 with TRBJ2-7, with 11 bases aligning to TRBD2. CDR1 is MNHEY, CDR2 SMNVEV, per germline (reference sequence). This CDR3 contains 16 residues. The V segment lost 5 bases and the J segment 0 bases; nucleotides outside the gene matches: 6. CDR3 in DNA: TGTGCCAGCAGTGTGTCTAGCGGGAGGAGCTCCTACGAGCAGTACTTC. Translating gives CASSVSSGRSSYEQYF.

This chain joins TRBV19 and TRBJ1-3; TRBD1 matches at 7 bases. The CDR3 has 17 residues. V shed 1 base, J shed 0 bases, and the junction held 6 bases outside the gene matches. CDR1 LNHDA and CDR2 SQIVND come from the germline V gene (reference sequence). The DNA for the CDR3 is TGTGCCAGTAGTATAGTTCGGACAGGAAACTCTGGAAACACCATATATTTT. The encoded protein is CASSIVRTGNSGNTIYF.

The chain has TRBV2 and TRBJ2-3, with 8 bases identical to TRBD2. Looked up from germline, CDR1 is SNHLY and CDR2 is FYNNEI. The CDR3 loop spans 14 amino acids. With 10 bases clipped from V and 2 bases from J, the junction kept 8 bases outside the gene matches. The CDR3 DNA follows: TGTGCCAATAAGCGGGGGCGAAACACAGATACGCAGTATTTT. This sequence encodes CANKRGRNTDTQYF.

The chain joins TRBV19 to TRBJ1-4, with D uncertain. In germline, CDR1 is LNHDA, CDR2 SQIVND (reference sequence). The CDR3 consists of 14 residues. V was cut by 4 bases and J by 7 bases, with 13 bases left in between. The CDR3 sequence is CASSTSPSSEKLFF. CDR3 nucleotide sequence: TGTGCCAGTAGTACCTCTCCCAGTTCTGAAAAACTGTTTTTT.

The chain recombines TRBV19 with TRBJ2-1, with unresolved D. The CDR3 runs 12 residues. Germline assignment: CDR1 LNHDA and CDR2 SQIVND (reference sequence). V was clipped by 10 bases and J by 2 bases, with 9 bases between them. CDR3 loop: CAILGAYNEQFF. In nucleotides, the CDR3 is TGTGCCATCTTAGGAGCCTACAATGAGCAGTTCTTC.

This chain links TRBV6-5 with TRBJ1-4, with TRBD1 identical over 10 bases. CDR1 and CDR2 from the germline V gene are MNHEY and SVGAGI. The trim removed 6 bases at V and 5 bases at J, leaving 6 bases unmatched. The CDR3 spans 15 residues. CDR3 sequence (DNA): TGTGCCAGCAGACGACAGGGGGCCGCCAATGAAAAACTGTTTTTT. Its translation: CASRRQGAANEKLFF.

The chain employs TRBV7-8 and TRBJ2-1; 8 nucleotides agree with TRBD2. Unmatched junction bases numbered 10, after V lost 1 base and J lost 8 bases. The CDR3 consists of 16 residues. Germline V gives CDR1 SGHVS, CDR2 FQNEAQ. CDR3 in amino acids: CASSLVGRGGMDEQFF. CDR3 nucleotides: TGTGCCAGCAGCTTAGTTGGACGGGGGGGTATGGATGAGCAGTTCTTC.